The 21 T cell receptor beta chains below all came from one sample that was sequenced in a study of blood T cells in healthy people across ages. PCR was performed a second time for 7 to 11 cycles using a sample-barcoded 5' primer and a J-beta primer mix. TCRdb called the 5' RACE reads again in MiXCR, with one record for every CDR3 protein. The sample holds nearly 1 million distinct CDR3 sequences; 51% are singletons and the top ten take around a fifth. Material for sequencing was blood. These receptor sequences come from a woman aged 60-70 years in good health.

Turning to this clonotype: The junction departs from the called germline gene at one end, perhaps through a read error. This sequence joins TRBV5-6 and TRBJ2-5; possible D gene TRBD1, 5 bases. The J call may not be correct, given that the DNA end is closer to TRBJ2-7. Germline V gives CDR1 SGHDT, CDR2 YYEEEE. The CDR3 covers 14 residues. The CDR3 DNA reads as TGTGCCAGCAGCTTGGGACAGATCTCCAACGAGCAGTACTTC. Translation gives CASSLGQISNEQYF.

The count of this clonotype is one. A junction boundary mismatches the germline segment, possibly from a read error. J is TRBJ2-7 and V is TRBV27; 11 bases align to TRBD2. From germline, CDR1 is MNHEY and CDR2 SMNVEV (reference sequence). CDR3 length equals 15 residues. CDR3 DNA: TGTGCCGGCAGGGGGACTAGCGGTAGCTCCTACGAGCAGTACTTC. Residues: CAGRGTSGSSYEQYF.

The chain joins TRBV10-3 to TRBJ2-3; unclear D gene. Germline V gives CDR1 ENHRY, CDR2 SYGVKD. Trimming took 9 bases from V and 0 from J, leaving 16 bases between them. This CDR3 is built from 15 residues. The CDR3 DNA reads TGTGCCATGTCAGCGAGCCAAATCAGCACAGATACGCAGTATTTT. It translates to CAMSASQISTDTQYF.

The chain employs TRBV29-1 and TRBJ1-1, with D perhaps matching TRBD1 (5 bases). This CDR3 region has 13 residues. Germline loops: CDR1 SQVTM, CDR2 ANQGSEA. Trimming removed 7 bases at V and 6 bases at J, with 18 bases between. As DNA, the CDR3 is TGCAGCGCCGGGACGGCCGGGAGGGCTGAAGCTTTCTTT. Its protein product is CSAGTAGRAEAFF. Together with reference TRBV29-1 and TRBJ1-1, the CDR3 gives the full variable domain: SAVISQKPSRDICQRGTSLTIQCQVDSQVTMMFWYRQQPGQSLTLIATANQGSEATYESGFVIDKFPISRPNLTFSTLTVSNMSPEDSSIYLCSAGTAGRAEAFFGQGTRLTVV.

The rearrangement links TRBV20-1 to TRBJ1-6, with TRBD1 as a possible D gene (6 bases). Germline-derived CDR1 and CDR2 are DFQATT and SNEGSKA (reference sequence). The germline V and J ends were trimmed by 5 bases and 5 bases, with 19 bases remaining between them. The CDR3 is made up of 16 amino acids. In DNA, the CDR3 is TGCAGTGCTCGGCAGCTAGGACAGTTGCATAATTCACCCCTCCACTTT. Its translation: CSARQLGQLHNSPLHF.

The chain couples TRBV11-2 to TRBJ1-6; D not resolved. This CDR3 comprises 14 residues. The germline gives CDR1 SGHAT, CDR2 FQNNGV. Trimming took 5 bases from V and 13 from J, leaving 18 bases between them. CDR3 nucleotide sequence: TGTGCCAGCAGCGCATACAGCCATTCGGCCCCCCTCCACTTT. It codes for CASSAYSHSAPLHF.

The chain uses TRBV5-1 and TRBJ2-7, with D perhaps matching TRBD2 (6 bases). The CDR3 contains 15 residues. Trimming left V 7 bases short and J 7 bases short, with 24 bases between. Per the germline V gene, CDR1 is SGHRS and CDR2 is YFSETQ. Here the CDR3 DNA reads TGCGCCAGCGGGCCTAGCGTCGACTCCTACAATGAGCAGTACTTC. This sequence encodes CASGPSVDSYNEQYF. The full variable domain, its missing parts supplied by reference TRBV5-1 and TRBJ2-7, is KAGVTQTPRYLIKTRGQQVTLSCSPISGHRSVSWYQQTPGQGLQFLFEYFSETQRNKGNFPGRFSGRQFSNSRSEMNVSTLELGDSALYLCASGPSVDSYNEQYFGPGTRLTVT.

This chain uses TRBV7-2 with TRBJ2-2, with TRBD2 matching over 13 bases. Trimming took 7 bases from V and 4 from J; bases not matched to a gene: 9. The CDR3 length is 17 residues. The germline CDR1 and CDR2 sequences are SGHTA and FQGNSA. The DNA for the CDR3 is TGTGCCAGCAACCTTGGACTAGCGGGAGCCCTCACCGGGGAGCTGTTTTTT. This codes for CASNLGLAGALTGELFF.

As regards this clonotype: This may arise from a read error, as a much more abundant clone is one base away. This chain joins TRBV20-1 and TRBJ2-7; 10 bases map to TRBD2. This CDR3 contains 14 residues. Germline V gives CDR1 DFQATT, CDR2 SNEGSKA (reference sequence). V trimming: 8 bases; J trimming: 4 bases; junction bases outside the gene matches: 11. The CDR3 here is CSTVPSGSLYEQYF. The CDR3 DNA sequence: TGCAGTACGGTTCCTAGCGGGAGTTTGTACGAGCAGTACTTC.

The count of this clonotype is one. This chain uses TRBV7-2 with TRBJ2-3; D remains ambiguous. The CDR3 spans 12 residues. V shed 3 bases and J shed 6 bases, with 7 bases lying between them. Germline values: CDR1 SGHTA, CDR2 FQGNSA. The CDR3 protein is CASSFDFDTQYF. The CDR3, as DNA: TGTGCCAGCAGCTTTGATTTCGATACGCAGTATTTT.

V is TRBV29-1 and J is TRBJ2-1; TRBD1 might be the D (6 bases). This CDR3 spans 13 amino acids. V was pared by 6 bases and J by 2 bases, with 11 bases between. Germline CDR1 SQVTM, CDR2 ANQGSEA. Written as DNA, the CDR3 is TGCAGCGTAGGGGGAAGGGCCTACAATGAGCAGTTCTTC. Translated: CSVGGRAYNEQFF.

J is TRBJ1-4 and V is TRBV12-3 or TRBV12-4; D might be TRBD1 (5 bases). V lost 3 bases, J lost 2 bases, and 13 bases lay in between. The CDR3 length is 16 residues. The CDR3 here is CASSFLLGGTNEKLFF. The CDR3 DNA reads TGTGCCAGCAGTTTTTTGTTGGGGGGTACTAATGAAAAACTGTTTTTT.

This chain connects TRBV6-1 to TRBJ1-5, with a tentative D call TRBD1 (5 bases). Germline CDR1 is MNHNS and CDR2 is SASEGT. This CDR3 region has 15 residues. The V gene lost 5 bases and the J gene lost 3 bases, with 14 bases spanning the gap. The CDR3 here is CASSRLGGTNQPQHF. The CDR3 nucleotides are TGTGCCAGCAGTCGACTGGGGGGTACCAATCAGCCCCAGCATTTT.

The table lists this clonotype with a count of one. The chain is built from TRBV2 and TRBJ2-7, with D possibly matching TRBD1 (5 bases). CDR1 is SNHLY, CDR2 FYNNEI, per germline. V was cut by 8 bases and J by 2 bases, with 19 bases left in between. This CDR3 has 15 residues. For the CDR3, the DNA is TGTGCCAGCCTCACTCCGTCGACAGCCCCCTACGAGCAGTACTTC. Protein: CASLTPSTAPYEQYF.

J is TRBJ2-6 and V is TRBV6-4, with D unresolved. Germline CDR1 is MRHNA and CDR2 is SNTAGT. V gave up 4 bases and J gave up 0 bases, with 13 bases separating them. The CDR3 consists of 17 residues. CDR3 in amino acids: CASSVSPPGSGANVLTF. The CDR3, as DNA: TGTGCCAGCAGTGTATCCCCTCCGGGCTCTGGGGCCAACGTCCTGACTTTC.

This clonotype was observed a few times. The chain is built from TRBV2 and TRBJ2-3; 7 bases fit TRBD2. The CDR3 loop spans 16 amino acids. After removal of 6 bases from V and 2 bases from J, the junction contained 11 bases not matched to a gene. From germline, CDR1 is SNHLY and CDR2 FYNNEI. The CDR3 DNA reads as TGTGCCAGCAGGATGGGAGGGGTCCGTGTCACAGATACGCAGTATTTT. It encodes CASRMGGVRVTDTQYF.

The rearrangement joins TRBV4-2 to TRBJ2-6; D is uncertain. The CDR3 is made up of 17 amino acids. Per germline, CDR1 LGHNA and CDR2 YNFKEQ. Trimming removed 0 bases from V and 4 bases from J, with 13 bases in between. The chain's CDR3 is CASSQDSPRRGANVLTF. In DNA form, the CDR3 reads TGTGCCAGCAGCCAAGATAGCCCCCGGAGAGGGGCCAACGTCCTGACTTTC.

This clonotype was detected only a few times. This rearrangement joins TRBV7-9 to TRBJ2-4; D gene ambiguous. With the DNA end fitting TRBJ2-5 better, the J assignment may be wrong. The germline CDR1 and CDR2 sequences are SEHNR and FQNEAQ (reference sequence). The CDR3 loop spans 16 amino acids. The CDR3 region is CASSFPVGRLGETQYF. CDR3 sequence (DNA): TGTGCCAGCAGCTTTCCCGTCGGACGCTTAGGGGAGACCCAGTACTTC.

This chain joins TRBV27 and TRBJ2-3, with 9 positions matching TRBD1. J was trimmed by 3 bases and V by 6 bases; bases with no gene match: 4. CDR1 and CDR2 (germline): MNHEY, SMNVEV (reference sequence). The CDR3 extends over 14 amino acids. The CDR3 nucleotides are TGTGCCAGCAGAAGACAGGGGGTAACAGATACGCAGTATTTT. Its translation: CASRRQGVTDTQYF.

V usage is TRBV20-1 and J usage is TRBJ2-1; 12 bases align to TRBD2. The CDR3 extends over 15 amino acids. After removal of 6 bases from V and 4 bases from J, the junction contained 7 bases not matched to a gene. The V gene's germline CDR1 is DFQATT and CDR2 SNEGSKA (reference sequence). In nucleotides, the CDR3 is TGCAGTGCCCCGACTAGCGGGAGACCATACAATGAGCAGTTCTTC. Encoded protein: CSAPTSGRPYNEQFF.

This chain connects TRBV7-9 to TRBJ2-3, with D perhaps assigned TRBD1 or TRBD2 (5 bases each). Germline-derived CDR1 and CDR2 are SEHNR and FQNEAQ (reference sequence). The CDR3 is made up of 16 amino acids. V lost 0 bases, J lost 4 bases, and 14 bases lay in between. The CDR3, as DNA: TGTGCCAGCAGCTTAGCAGGGACCTTTACGGCAGATACGCAGTATTTT. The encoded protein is CASSLAGTFTADTQYF.